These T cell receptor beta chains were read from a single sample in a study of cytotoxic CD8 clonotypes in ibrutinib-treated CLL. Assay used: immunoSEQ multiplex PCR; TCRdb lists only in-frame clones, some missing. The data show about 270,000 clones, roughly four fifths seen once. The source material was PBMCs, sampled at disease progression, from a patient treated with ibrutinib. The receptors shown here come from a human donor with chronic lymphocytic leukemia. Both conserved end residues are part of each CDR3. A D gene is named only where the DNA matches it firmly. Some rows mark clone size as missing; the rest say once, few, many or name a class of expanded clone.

cdr3_nt: TGCGCCAGCAGCTTCAGCCTAGAGGAGACCCAGTACTTC; cdr3_aa: CASSFSLEETQYF; j_call: TRBJ2-5; clone_size: few; v_call: TRBV5-1; d_call: -
cdr3_nt: TGTGCCAGCAGCTATGCCGGGAACTATGGCTACACCTTC; cdr3_aa: CASSYAGNYGYTF; j_call: TRBJ1-2; clone_size: few; v_call: TRBV6-5; d_call: -
cdr3_nt: TGTGCCAGCAGTTACTATTCAGGAGGACCCACAGATACGCAGTATTTT; cdr3_aa: CASSYYSGGPTDTQYF; j_call: TRBJ2-3; clone_size: -; v_call: TRBV6-5; d_call: -
cdr3_nt: TGTGCCAGCAGCGTCCAGGCTAGCTCCTACAATGAGCAGTTCTTC; cdr3_aa: CASSVQASSYNEQFF; j_call: TRBJ2-1; clone_size: -; v_call: TRBV9; d_call: -
cdr3_nt: TGTGCCAGCAGCTGGGGACAGGGGAAAGAGACCCAGTACTTC; cdr3_aa: CASSWGQGKETQYF; j_call: TRBJ2-5; clone_size: -; v_call: TRBV7-3; d_call: TRBD1
cdr3_nt: TGTGCCAGCAGACTGGAGTTCAATGAGCAGTTCTTC; cdr3_aa: CASRLEFNEQFF; j_call: TRBJ2-1; clone_size: -; v_call: TRBV28; d_call: -
cdr3_nt: TGTGCCAGCAGTTACAAGAGAAAGGGGTCAGATACGCAGTATTTT; cdr3_aa: CASSYKRKGSDTQYF; j_call: TRBJ2-3; clone_size: -; v_call: TRBV6-6; d_call: -
cdr3_nt: TGTGCCAGCAGCTTAGACAGGGTAGGGACTGAAGCTTTCTTT; cdr3_aa: CASSLDRVGTEAFF; j_call: TRBJ1-1; clone_size: -; v_call: TRBV7-9; d_call: -
cdr3_nt: TGCGCCAGCAGCTTGGGGGGGTCGGGCGCAGATACGCAGTATTTT; cdr3_aa: CASSLGGSGADTQYF; j_call: TRBJ2-3; clone_size: once; v_call: TRBV5-1; d_call: -
cdr3_nt: TGTGCCAGCAGCGTAGTGGCAGGAGCTTACTCTGGAAACACCATATATTTT; cdr3_aa: CASSVVAGAYSGNTIYF; j_call: TRBJ1-3; clone_size: -; v_call: TRBV9; d_call: -
cdr3_nt: TGTGCCAGCAGCGTAGCGAGCGGAACCTACAATGAGCAGTTCTTC; cdr3_aa: CASSVASGTYNEQFF; j_call: TRBJ2-1; clone_size: -; v_call: TRBV9; d_call: -
cdr3_nt: TGTGCCAGCAGTTTACCCCCGCGACTAGCCCGCTCCTACAATGAGCAGTTCTTC; cdr3_aa: CASSLPPRLARSYNEQFF; j_call: TRBJ2-1; clone_size: -; v_call: TRBV28; d_call: TRBD2
cdr3_nt: TGTGCCAGCAGAGCCGACAGGGGAAGCCAAGAGACCCAGTACTTC; cdr3_aa: CASRADRGSQETQYF; j_call: TRBJ2-5; clone_size: -; v_call: TRBV2; d_call: TRBD1
cdr3_nt: TGTGCCAGCAGCTTAAGCGGGACGGGATACGAGCAGTACTTC; cdr3_aa: CASSLSGTGYEQYF; j_call: TRBJ2-7; clone_size: once; v_call: TRBV7-8; d_call: TRBD2
cdr3_nt: TGTGCCAGCAGCACCCGGACAGGGAAGAATTCACCCCTCCACTTT; cdr3_aa: CASSTRTGKNSPLHF; j_call: TRBJ1-6; clone_size: -; v_call: TRBV13; d_call: TRBD1
cdr3_nt: TGTGCCAGCAGCCCTAGGACGGGGAACACTGAAGCTTTCTTT; cdr3_aa: CASSPRTGNTEAFF; j_call: TRBJ1-1; clone_size: -; v_call: TRBV14; d_call: -
cdr3_nt: TGCGCCAGCAGTCCCACTAACAAGGGGGCGGGTGAAGCTTTCTTT; cdr3_aa: CASSPTNKGAGEAFF; j_call: TRBJ1-1; clone_size: -; v_call: TRBV10-2; d_call: TRBD1
cdr3_nt: TGCGCCAGCAGCCAATCGGACAGGACCATCTCTGGGGCCAACGTCCTGACTTTC; cdr3_aa: CASSQSDRTISGANVLTF; j_call: TRBJ2-6; clone_size: few; v_call: TRBV4-1; d_call: TRBD1
cdr3_nt: TGTGCCAGCTCATCCAGCTCCTATAATTCACCCCTCCACTTT; cdr3_aa: CASSSSSYNSPLHF; j_call: TRBJ1-6; clone_size: -; v_call: TRBV2; d_call: -
cdr3_nt: TGCGCCAGCAGCTTGGGCGGCGACAGGTCCTACGAGCAGTACTTC; cdr3_aa: CASSLGGDRSYEQYF; j_call: TRBJ2-7; clone_size: -; v_call: TRBV5-1; d_call: -
cdr3_nt: TGTGCCAGCAGCCGATCATACTACAATGAGCAGTTCTTC; cdr3_aa: CASSRSYYNEQFF; j_call: TRBJ2-1; clone_size: few; v_call: TRBV27; d_call: -
cdr3_nt: TGTGCCAGCAGTTTGGGTTTTGGGGAGCTGTTTTTT; cdr3_aa: CASSLGFGELFF; j_call: TRBJ2-2; clone_size: -; v_call: TRBV27; d_call: -
cdr3_nt: TGTGCCAGCAGCTTAGCAGCGGGGGGAGTCGAGCAGTACTTC; cdr3_aa: CASSLAAGGVEQYF; j_call: TRBJ2-7; clone_size: -; v_call: TRBV7-6; d_call: TRBD2
cdr3_nt: TGTGCCAGTAGCCGCGACGGGAATCAGCCCCAGCATTTT; cdr3_aa: CASSRDGNQPQHF; j_call: TRBJ1-5; clone_size: -; v_call: TRBV19; d_call: -
cdr3_nt: TGTGCCACCAGCACCGGAGCGGGAGCGGGGACAGATACGCAGTATTTT; cdr3_aa: CATSTGAGAGTDTQYF; j_call: TRBJ2-3; clone_size: -; v_call: TRBV15; d_call: TRBD2
cdr3_nt: TGTGCCAGCAGCCGTATAAGAGACGCAACTAATGAAAAACTGTTTTTT; cdr3_aa: CASSRIRDATNEKLFF; j_call: TRBJ1-4; clone_size: -; v_call: TRBV7-9; d_call: -
cdr3_nt: TGTGCCAGCAGCTTAAGGCCGCAGGGGGTCACCGGGGAGCTGTTTTTT; cdr3_aa: CASSLRPQGVTGELFF; j_call: TRBJ2-2; clone_size: few; v_call: TRBV7-2; d_call: TRBD1
cdr3_nt: TGTGCCAGCAGCTGGCTTATAGGAGGGAGGGATGAGCAGTTCTTC; cdr3_aa: CASSWLIGGRDEQFF; j_call: TRBJ2-1; clone_size: -; v_call: TRBV11-2; d_call: TRBD2
cdr3_nt: TGTGCCAGCAGTGGAAGCGGACCGCCTTCTGAGCAGTACTTC; cdr3_aa: CASSGSGPPSEQYF; j_call: TRBJ2-7; clone_size: -; v_call: TRBV28; d_call: -
cdr3_nt: TGTGCCAGCAGCGTAGTTAGCGGAGGAACGCAGTATTTT; cdr3_aa: CASSVVSGGTQYF; j_call: TRBJ2-3; clone_size: -; v_call: TRBV9; d_call: -
cdr3_nt: TGTGCCAGTAGCCATGGGACAGGTAGTGGAAACACCATATATTTT; cdr3_aa: CASSHGTGSGNTIYF; j_call: TRBJ1-3; clone_size: -; v_call: TRBV19; d_call: TRBD1
cdr3_nt: TGTGCCAGCAGTGGCCGAGGGCGGACTGAAGCTTTCTTT; cdr3_aa: CASSGRGRTEAFF; j_call: TRBJ1-1; clone_size: -; v_call: TRBV6-6; d_call: -
cdr3_nt: TGCAGCGTTGAAGCTTATCGGGGGTCATACGAGCAGTACTTC; cdr3_aa: CSVEAYRGSYEQYF; j_call: TRBJ2-7; clone_size: -; v_call: TRBV29-1; d_call: -